This TCR beta chain came from a study of graft-versus-host responses after intestinal transplantation. The CDR3 covers 15 residues. The germline V gene encodes CDR1 SNHLY and CDR2 FYNNEI. The V segment lost 3 bases and the J segment 5 bases; nucleotides outside the gene matches: 9. Sequenced by immunoSEQ multiplex PCR; TCRdb stores in-frame clones only, minus some. The table includes about 93,000 clones, 90% to 95% detected once. This clone was detected only once. Its target is not known. The rearrangement links TRBV2 to TRBJ2-5; 7 positions match TRBD1. The sequencing here drew on unstimulated CD8+ T cells sorted from spleen or lymph node cells, taken before intestinal transplant. This receptor was obtained from a human donor who received an intestinal transplant. The CDR3 coding sequence is TGTGCCAGCAGTGATGCTAGACAGGGTGACGAGACCCAGTACTTC. Residues: CASSDARQGDETQYF.